The 26 T cell receptor beta chains below come from one sample, sequenced in a study of blood T cell repertoires in COVID-19 (dated by TCRdb to 2018 to 2020). The protocol used for the library was the immunoSEQ multiplex PCR assay. The table comes from immuneACCESS by way of TCRdb, which keeps in-frame sequences with V and J called. Part of the clones is missing from these tables; in studies checked, under half for an unresolved V gene and the rest for unknown reasons. The sample table lists about 440,000 clones, 75% to 90% of them with a count of one. The top ten constitute over 4% of the sample. Sequenced input: peripheral blood. Receptor source: a woman aged 25 to 39 with acute or convalescent COVID-19.

The rearrangement joins TRBV5-1 to TRBJ2-1; maybe TRBD2 (5 bases). This CDR3 comprises 13 residues. Trimming removed 4 bases at V and 10 bases at J, with 15 bases between. CDR1 and CDR2 (germline): SGHRS, YFSETQ. The CDR3 DNA follows: TGCGCCAGCAGCGAAGCTCGGGGAATGGAGCAGTTCTTC. Its translation: CASSEARGMEQFF.

This clone occurred once. This sequence joins TRBV4-1 and TRBJ1-4; the D is unclear. Germline V CDR1 and CDR2: MGHRA, YSYEKL. This CDR3 is 16 amino acids long. V dropped 2 bases and J dropped 0 bases, with 10 bases sitting between them. The CDR3 DNA sequence: TGCGCCAGCAGCCAAAGAGCCCCCACAACTAATGAAAAACTGTTTTTT. Protein: CASSQRAPTTNEKLFF.

The gene calls are TRBV14 and TRBJ1-2; D is undetermined. The CDR3 contains 13 residues. Germline CDR1 is SGHDN and CDR2 is FVKESK. V lost 3 bases and J 4 bases, leaving 9 bases between the germline ends. CDR3: CASSHRVGYGYTF. The CDR3 region has the DNA TGTGCCAGCAGCCACCGAGTCGGCTATGGCTACACCTTC.

The chain joins TRBV25-1 to TRBJ2-5; D is perhaps TRBD2 (6 bases). Germline loops: CDR1 MGHDK, CDR2 SYGVNS. The V and J ends lost 10 bases and 0 bases respectively, with 18 bases between them. This CDR3 comprises 15 residues. The CDR3 loop is CATSGVGRYQETQYF. The CDR3 nucleotides are TGTGCCACCTCCGGAGTGGGGAGGTACCAAGAGACCCAGTACTTC.

This clone has only one observation. The chain carries TRBV30 and TRBJ1-1, with 7 nucleotides matching TRBD1. This CDR3 is built from 15 residues. Trimming at V came to 5 bases and at J to 1 base, leaving 10 bases not matched to a gene. Germline loops: CDR1 GTSNPN, CDR2 SVGIG (reference sequence). The CDR3 region has the DNA TGTGCCTGGGACATCCTGGGGACAGCGAACACTGAAGCTTTCTTT. Amino acid sequence: CAWDILGTANTEAFF.

The rearrangement joins TRBV24-1 to TRBJ2-2; TRBD1 matches 10 bases. After removal of 6 bases from V and 2 bases from J, the junction contained 2 bases not matched to a gene. The length of the CDR3 is 15 residues. Germline V gives CDR1 KGHDR, CDR2 SFDVKD. CDR3 nucleotide sequence: TGTGCCACCAGTACGACAGGGGGCAACACCGGGGAGCTGTTTTTT. Translation gives CATSTTGGNTGELFF.

This sequence joins TRBV19 and TRBJ2-1, with 13 positions matching TRBD2. The J segment lost 3 bases and the V segment lost 4 bases, leaving 6 bases of the junction unmatched. The germline V gene has CDR1 LNHDA and CDR2 SQIVND (reference sequence). This CDR3 is built from 17 residues. The CDR3 here is CASSTTLAGGLYNEQFF. CDR3 sequence (DNA): TGTGCCAGTAGTACCACACTAGCGGGGGGGCTCTACAATGAGCAGTTCTTC.

This rearrangement joins TRBV5-4 to TRBJ1-2; TRBD1 matches at 7 bases. CDR3 length: 17 residues. V shed 6 bases, J shed 0 bases, and the junction held 14 bases outside the gene matches. The germline V gene encodes CDR1 SGHNT and CDR2 YYREEE (reference sequence). CDR3 residues: CASKRDSLFEANYGYTF. The CDR3 DNA reads TGTGCCAGCAAGAGGGACAGCCTTTTCGAAGCTAACTATGGCTACACCTTC.

V is TRBV18 and J is TRBJ2-7, with D unclear. Germline V CDR1 and CDR2: KGHSH, LQKENI. The CDR3 sequence is 14 residues long. V lost 1 base and J lost 1, with 8 bases in between. CDR3 coding DNA: TGTGCCAGCTCACCACGTGTAGAATCCTACGAGCAGTACTTC. Residues: CASSPRVESYEQYF.

This chain uses TRBV15 with TRBJ1-4; no reliable D call. The germline V gene has CDR1 LNHNV and CDR2 YYDKDF (reference sequence). The CDR3 is 15 residues long. Deletions cut 0 bases from V and 0 bases from J, with 5 bases between. The CDR3 region has the DNA TGTGCCACCAGCAGAGATATTGCAACTAATGAAAAACTGTTTTTT. Protein sequence: CATSRDIATNEKLFF.

The rearrangement links TRBV5-1 to TRBJ1-1; a weak D match, TRBD1 (5 bases). This CDR3 has 15 amino acids. V lost 0 bases and J lost 4, with 13 bases in between. Germline-derived CDR1 and CDR2 are SGHRS and YFSETQ. The CDR3 nucleotides are TGCGCCAGCAGCTTGGAGGGGTGGCAGGGCACTGAAGCTTTCTTT. This sequence encodes CASSLEGWQGTEAFF.

The chain recombines TRBV3-1 (or the pseudogene TRBV3-2) with TRBJ2-7; possible D gene TRBD1, 6 bases. Germline lookup yields CDR1 LGHDT and CDR2 YNNKEL (reference sequence). The CDR3 is 13 residues long. The V gene lost 6 bases and the J gene lost 3 bases, with 12 bases spanning the gap. The CDR3 bases are TGTGCCAGCAGGGGGACACAAGGCTACGAGCAGTACTTC. The encoded protein is CASRGTQGYEQYF.

V usage is TRBV19 and J usage is TRBJ2-1, with 7 bases that match TRBD2. The CDR3 is 15 residues long. CDR1 is LNHDA, CDR2 SQIVND, per germline (reference sequence). After removal of 5 bases from V and 2 bases from J, the junction contained 6 bases not matched to a gene. CDR3 residues: CASSQAGFTYNEQFF. The CDR3 DNA sequence: TGTGCCAGTAGTCAAGCGGGGTTCACCTACAATGAGCAGTTCTTC.

The chain uses TRBV29-1 and TRBJ2-4, with TRBD1 matching over 7 bases. J lost 9 bases, V lost 6 bases, and 8 bases had no gene match. CDR3 length: 12 amino acids. Germline CDR1 reads SQVTM; CDR2 reads ANQGSEA. CDR3 residues: CSVAGTEGIQYF. In DNA, the CDR3 is TGCAGCGTAGCCGGGACAGAGGGCATTCAGTACTTC.

This chain's CDR3 is CASSLMGQGYNEQFF. CDR3 bases: TGTGCCAGCAGCTTAATGGGACAGGGATACAATGAGCAGTTCTTC. The chain combines TRBV11-2 with TRBJ2-1, with 9 nucleotides matching TRBD1. The length of the CDR3 is 15 residues. Trimming cost V 2 bases and J 4 bases; bases outside gene matches: 3. Germline loops: CDR1 SGHAT, CDR2 FQNNGV.

This clone was recorded once. The chain links TRBV7-2 to TRBJ1-4; 7 positions agree with TRBD1. Per the germline V gene, CDR1 is SGHTA and CDR2 is FQGNSA. The CDR3 totals 15 residues. Losses at the gene ends were 1 base for V and 7 bases for J; bases not matched to a gene: 6. CDR3 loop: CASSLDRGQTEKLFF. CDR3 DNA sequence: TGTGCCAGCAGCTTAGACCGGGGACAGACTGAAAAACTGTTTTTT.

The V call is TRBV12-5, the J call TRBJ1-1; D call uncertain. This CDR3 is built from 17 residues. The germline V gene encodes CDR1 LGHNT and CDR2 FRNRAP. Deletions cut 0 bases from V and 1 base from J, with 15 bases between. The CDR3 sequence is CASGLVLGIQANTEAFF. The CDR3 coding sequence is TGTGCTAGTGGTTTGGTACTCGGAATTCAGGCGAACACTGAAGCTTTCTTT.

The chain employs TRBV3-1 (or the pseudogene TRBV3-2) and TRBJ2-1, with 7 nucleotides matching TRBD2. After removal of 0 bases from V and 8 bases from J, the junction contained 10 bases not matched to a gene. From germline, CDR1 is LGHDT and CDR2 YNNKEL (reference sequence). This CDR3 spans 16 amino acids. The CDR3 bases are TGTGCCAGCAGCCAAGATCTGCGGGGGTTGCGCGATGAGCAGTTCTTC. This codes for CASSQDLRGLRDEQFF.

The chain carries TRBV7-9 and TRBJ1-1; D is undetermined. The V gene's germline CDR1 is SEHNR and CDR2 FQNEAQ (reference sequence). V was cut by 3 bases and J by 8 bases, with 10 bases left in between. CDR3 length equals 12 residues. The CDR3 sequence: CASSLRSSEAFF. In nucleotides, the CDR3 is TGTGCCAGCAGCTTGAGGTCATCGGAAGCTTTCTTT.

This chain joins TRBV6-5 and TRBJ1-1; tentative D call: TRBD1 (6 bases). Between the trimmed V and J ends, which lost 4 bases and 5 bases, there was a span of 11 bases. The CDR3 has 13 residues. Germline lookup yields CDR1 MNHEY and CDR2 SVGAGI. The DNA of the CDR3 is TGTGCCAGCAGTTTCAACAGGGTGACTGAAGCTTTCTTT. This gives the protein CASSFNRVTEAFF.

This chain's CDR3 is CASTVGGEALNEQFF. CDR3 nucleotides: TGTGCCAGCACCGTCGGGGGGGAGGCCTTGAATGAGCAGTTCTTC. The chain is built from TRBV7-9 and TRBJ2-1; 8 nucleotides match TRBD2. The CDR3 extends over 15 amino acids. Germline lookup yields CDR1 SEHNR and CDR2 FQNEAQ (reference sequence). J lost 7 bases, V lost 7 bases, and 12 bases had no gene match.

This sequence joins TRBV6-1 and TRBJ1-2; possibly TRBD1 for D (6 bases). The CDR3 has 14 amino acids. The germline gives CDR1 MNHNS, CDR2 SASEGT. V lost 2 bases and J 4 bases, leaving 11 bases between the germline ends. The CDR3 DNA sequence: TGTGCCAGCAGTGAATCGCAGGGGCCCTATGGCTACACCTTC. Translated, it gives CASSESQGPYGYTF.

The chain combines TRBV3-1 (or the pseudogene TRBV3-2) with TRBJ2-3, with D unresolved. The V and J ends lost 1 base and 4 bases respectively, with 9 bases between them. The germline gives CDR1 LGHDT, CDR2 YNNKEL (reference sequence). The CDR3 totals 14 residues. The CDR3 nucleotides are TGTGCCAGCAGCCAAGGCCCCCCGGCAGATACGCAGTATTTT. It specifies CASSQGPPADTQYF.

This chain links TRBV4-1 with TRBJ2-7; 7 bases are a match to TRBD2. CDR1 is MGHRA, CDR2 YSYEKL, per germline. Trimming removed 4 bases from V and 2 bases from J; junction bases left unmatched: 5. The CDR3 is made up of 14 amino acids. The CDR3: CASSPTAGAYEQYF. DNA of the CDR3: TGCGCCAGCAGCCCGACCGCGGGGGCCTACGAGCAGTACTTC.

This clone was seen a handful of times. V usage is TRBV10-2 and J usage is TRBJ2-7; the D gene is possibly TRBD2 (6 bases). The CDR3 runs to 15 residues. V was cut by 8 bases and J by 1 base, with 18 bases left in between. The germline CDR1 and CDR2 sequences are WSHSY and SAAADI. The CDR3 loop reads CASSTSQAYSYEQYF. CDR3 bases: TGCGCCAGCTCGACTAGTCAGGCCTATTCCTACGAGCAGTACTTC.

The chain links TRBV10-3 to TRBJ1-1; TRBD1 matches 10 bases. V lost 8 bases, J lost 0 bases, and 3 bases stayed unmatched. The CDR3 consists of 14 residues. Germline V CDR1 and CDR2: ENHRY, SYGVKD. The chain's CDR3 is CAIGTGAMNTEAFF. The DNA of the CDR3 is TGTGCCATCGGGACAGGGGCCATGAACACTGAAGCTTTCTTT.